This T cell receptor (beta chain) comes out of a study of vaccination and CD4 T cells after COVID-19. Treatment given: roughly ten-day PBMC culture with coronavirus spike peptide pools or control peptides (ViraFEST assay). Germline lookup yields CDR1 KGHDR and CDR2 SFDVKD. The V and J ends lost 4 bases and 2 bases respectively, with 10 bases between them. The CDR3 spans 14 residues. To note about this clonotype: Its antigen is not known.

The Oncomine TCR Beta short-read assay generated sequence data from the DNA of cultured CD4+ T cells. DNA came from CD4+ T cells after culture. Each CDR3 protein is one row after TCRdb ran MiXCR on the PCR reads. The table has over 10,000 distinct CDR3 sequences, 50% seen once. Sequencing was performed on CD4+ T cells from blood, cultured in vitro. The origin of this receptor is a human donor who had recovered from COVID-19. The chain employs TRBV24-1 and TRBJ1-2, with D perhaps TRBD1 (5 bases). The CDR3 protein is CATSDGARNYGYTF. The DNA of the CDR3 is TGTGCCACCAGTGACGGGGCCAGGAACTATGGCTACACCTTC.